The 9 T cell receptor beta chains in this list originate from one sample, sequenced in a study of blood T cell repertoires in COVID-19. The repertoire was sequenced with immunoSEQ multiplex PCR; TCRdb's copy has only in-frame clones and lacks some. The data contain around 220,000 clones, around 82% of them singletons. The sequenced sample was peripheral blood. Every receptor here comes from a woman over 75 with active or convalescent COVID-19.

Comment on this clone: This specimen includes other DNA sequences encoding the same CDR3. This chain joins TRBV5-1 and TRBJ2-5, with a tentative D call TRBD2 (6 bases). CDR1 and CDR2 (germline): SGHRS, YFSETQ. V lost 4 bases and J lost 5, with 15 bases in between. The length of the CDR3 is 14 residues. CDR3 nucleotide sequence: TGCGCCAGCAGCCTCTTAGGAGGGGAGGAGACCCAGTACTTC. Translating gives CASSLLGGEETQYF.

The chain has TRBV6-4 and TRBJ2-4, with 9 nucleotides matching TRBD2. The CDR3 runs 16 residues. Trimming cost V 3 bases and J 3 bases; bases outside gene matches: 6. Germline V gives CDR1 MRHNA, CDR2 SNTAGT. CDR3 DNA sequence: TGTGCCAGCAGTGAACAAGCGGGGGGCCACAAAAACATTCAGTACTTC. Amino acid sequence: CASSEQAGGHKNIQYF.

The chain has TRBV15 and TRBJ2-3, with D perhaps TRBD1 (6 bases). Trimming removed 2 bases from V and 0 bases from J, with 15 bases in between. CDR3 length: 17 residues. Germline CDR1 reads LNHNV; CDR2 reads YYDKDF (reference sequence). The CDR3 sequence: CATSRRGGLPSTDTQYF. For the CDR3, the DNA is TGTGCCACCAGCAGAAGAGGGGGTTTGCCTAGCACAGATACGCAGTATTTT.

V is TRBV11-2 and J is TRBJ2-7; no clear D. V was trimmed by 1 base and J by 3 bases, leaving 13 bases between them. In germline, CDR1 is SGHAT, CDR2 FQNNGV. There are 15 residues in the CDR3. CDR3: CASSLGGLGGYEQYF. DNA for the CDR3: TGTGCCAGCAGCTTAGGAGGCCTAGGCGGCTACGAGCAGTACTTC.

Here the CDR3 DNA reads TGTGCCAGCTCACCTACAGCCCGTGGTGGCTACACCTTC. Amino acids: CASSPTARGGYTF. This chain links TRBV18 with TRBJ1-2, with D unresolved. The germline V gene encodes CDR1 KGHSH and CDR2 LQKENI. V shed 3 bases and J shed 7 bases, with 12 bases lying between them. The CDR3 is made up of 13 amino acids. Looking up the rest from reference TRBV18 and TRBJ1-2 gives the full variable domain: NAGVMQNPRHLVRRRGQEARLRCSPMKGHSHVYWYRQLPEEGLKFMVYLQKENIIDESGMPKERFSAEFPKEGPSILRIQQVVRGDSAAYFCASSPTARGGYTFGSGTRLTVV.

The rearrangement uses TRBV6-5 and TRBJ1-2; 8 nucleotides agree with TRBD1. The V segment lost 6 bases and the J segment 7 bases; nucleotides outside the gene matches: 4. The CDR3 is 12 amino acids. Germline V lookup: CDR1 MNHEY, CDR2 SVGAGI. CDR3 amino acids: CASRRTGRGYTF. In nucleotides, the CDR3 is TGTGCCAGCAGACGGACAGGGCGTGGCTACACCTTC.

V usage is TRBV28 and J usage is TRBJ2-1, with 7 bases lining up with TRBD1. The CDR3 has 17 residues. Losses at the gene ends were 5 bases for V and 6 bases for J; bases not matched to a gene: 16. Germline V gene lookup returns CDR1 MDHEN and CDR2 SYDVKM. CDR3 nucleotides: TGTGCCAGCAGTCCGAGGGGGAAAATACAGGGGTTCAATGAGCAGTTCTTC. The encoded protein is CASSPRGKIQGFNEQFF.

The CDR3 region has the DNA TGTGCCAGCAGCCAGATAGGACAGATCTACGAGCAGTACTTC. Translation: CASSQIGQIYEQYF. This chain uses TRBV3-1 (or the pseudogene TRBV3-2) with TRBJ2-7; a weak D match, TRBD1 (6 bases). There are 14 residues in the CDR3. Looked up from germline, CDR1 is LGHDT and CDR2 is YNNKEL (reference sequence). Trimming removed 3 bases at V and 3 bases at J, with 12 bases between.

The chain links TRBV6-5 to TRBJ1-3; tentative D call: TRBD1 (6 bases). The CDR3 has 13 residues. Germline CDR1 reads MNHEY; CDR2 reads SVGAGI. V was shortened by 6 bases and J by 6 bases, with 12 bases between the two germline ends. CDR3 bases: TGTGCCAGCAGGTCGGACAGTGCAAACACCATATATTTT. As protein: CASRSDSANTIYF.